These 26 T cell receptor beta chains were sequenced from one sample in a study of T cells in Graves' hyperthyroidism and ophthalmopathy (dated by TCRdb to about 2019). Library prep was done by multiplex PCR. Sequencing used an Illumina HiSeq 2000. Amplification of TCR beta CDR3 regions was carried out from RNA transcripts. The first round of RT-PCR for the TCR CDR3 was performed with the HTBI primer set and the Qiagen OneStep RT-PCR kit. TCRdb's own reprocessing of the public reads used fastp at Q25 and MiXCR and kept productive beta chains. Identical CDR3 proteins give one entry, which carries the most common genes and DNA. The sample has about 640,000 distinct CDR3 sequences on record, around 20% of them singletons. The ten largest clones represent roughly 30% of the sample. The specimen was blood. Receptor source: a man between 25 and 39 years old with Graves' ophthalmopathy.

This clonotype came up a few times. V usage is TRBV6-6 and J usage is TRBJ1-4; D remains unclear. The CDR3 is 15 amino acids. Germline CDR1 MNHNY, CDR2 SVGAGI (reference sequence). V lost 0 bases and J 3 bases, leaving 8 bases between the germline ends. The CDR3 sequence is CASSYSGRPNEKLFF. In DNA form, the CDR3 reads TGTGCCAGCAGTTACTCGGGCAGACCTAATGAAAAACTGTTTTTT.

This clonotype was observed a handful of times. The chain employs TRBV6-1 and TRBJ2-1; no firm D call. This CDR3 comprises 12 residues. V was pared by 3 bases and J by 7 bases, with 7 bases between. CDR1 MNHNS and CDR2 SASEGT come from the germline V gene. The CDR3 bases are TGTGCCAGCAGTGATATGGGGAATGAGCAGTTCTTC. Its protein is CASSDMGNEQFF.

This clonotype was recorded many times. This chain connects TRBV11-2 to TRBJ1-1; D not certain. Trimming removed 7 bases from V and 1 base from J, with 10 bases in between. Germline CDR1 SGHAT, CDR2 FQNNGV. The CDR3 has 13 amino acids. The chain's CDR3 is CASTWTANTEAFF. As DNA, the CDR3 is TGTGCCAGCACTTGGACGGCGAACACTGAAGCTTTCTTT.

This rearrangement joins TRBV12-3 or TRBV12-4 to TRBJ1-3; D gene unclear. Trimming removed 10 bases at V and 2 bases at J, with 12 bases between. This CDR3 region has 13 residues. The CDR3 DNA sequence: TGTGCCACCAGAATGACCGCTGGAAACACCATATATTTT. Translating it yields CATRMTAGNTIYF.

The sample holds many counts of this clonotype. The CDR3: CASRADRGLGNTEAFF. Written as DNA, the CDR3 is TGTGCCAGCAGGGCGGACAGGGGCCTTGGGAACACTGAAGCTTTCTTT. The chain recombines TRBV12-3 or TRBV12-4 with TRBJ1-1, with 9 bases matching TRBD1. The length of the CDR3 is 16 residues. Unmatched junction bases numbered 9, after V lost 6 bases and J lost 1 base.

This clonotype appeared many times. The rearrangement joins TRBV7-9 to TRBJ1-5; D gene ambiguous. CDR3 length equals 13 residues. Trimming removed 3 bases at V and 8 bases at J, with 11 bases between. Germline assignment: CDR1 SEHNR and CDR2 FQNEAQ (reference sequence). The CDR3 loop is CASSFGEIEPQHF. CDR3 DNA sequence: TGTGCCAGCAGCTTTGGAGAAATAGAGCCCCAGCATTTT. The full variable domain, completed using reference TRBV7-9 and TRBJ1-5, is DTGVSQNPRHKITKRGQNVTFRCDPISEHNRLYWYRQTLGQGPEFLTYFQNEAQLEKSRLLSDRFSAERPKGSFSTLEIQRTEQGDSAMYLCASSFGEIEPQHFGDGTRLSIL.

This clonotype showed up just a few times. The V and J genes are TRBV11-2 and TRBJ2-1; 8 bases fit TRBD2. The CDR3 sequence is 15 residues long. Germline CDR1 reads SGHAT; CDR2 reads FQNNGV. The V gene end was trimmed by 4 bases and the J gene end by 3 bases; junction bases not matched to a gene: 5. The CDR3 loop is CASSSGGGIYNEQFF. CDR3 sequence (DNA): TGTGCCAGCAGCTCCGGGGGGGGCATCTACAATGAGCAGTTCTTC.

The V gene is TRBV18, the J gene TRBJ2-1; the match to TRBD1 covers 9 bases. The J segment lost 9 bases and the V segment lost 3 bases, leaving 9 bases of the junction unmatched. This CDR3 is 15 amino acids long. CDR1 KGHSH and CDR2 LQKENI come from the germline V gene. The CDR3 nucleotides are TGTGCCAGCTCACCGACAGGGGGTCTCCCGAGTGAGCAGTTCTTC. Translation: CASSPTGGLPSEQFF.

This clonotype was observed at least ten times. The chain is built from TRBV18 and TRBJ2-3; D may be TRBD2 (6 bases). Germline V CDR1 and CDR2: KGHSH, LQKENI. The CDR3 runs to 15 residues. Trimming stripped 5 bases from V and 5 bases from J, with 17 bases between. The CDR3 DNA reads TGTGCCAGCTCATTTGAGACGGGAGCCGGAGATACGCAGTATTTT. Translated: CASSFETGAGDTQYF.

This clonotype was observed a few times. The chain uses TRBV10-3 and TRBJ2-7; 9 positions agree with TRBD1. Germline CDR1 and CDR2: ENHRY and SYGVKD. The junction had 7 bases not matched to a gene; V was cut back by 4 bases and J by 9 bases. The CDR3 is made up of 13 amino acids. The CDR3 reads CAISAGQGDVQYF. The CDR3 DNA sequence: TGTGCCATCAGTGCGGGACAGGGAGACGTGCAGTACTTC.

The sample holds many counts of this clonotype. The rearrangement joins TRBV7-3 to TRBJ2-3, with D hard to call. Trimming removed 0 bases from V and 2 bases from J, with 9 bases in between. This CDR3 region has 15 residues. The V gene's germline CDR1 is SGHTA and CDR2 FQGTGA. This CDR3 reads CASSLTGGHTDTQYF. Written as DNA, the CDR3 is TGTGCCAGCAGCTTAACGGGCGGCCACACAGATACGCAGTATTTT.

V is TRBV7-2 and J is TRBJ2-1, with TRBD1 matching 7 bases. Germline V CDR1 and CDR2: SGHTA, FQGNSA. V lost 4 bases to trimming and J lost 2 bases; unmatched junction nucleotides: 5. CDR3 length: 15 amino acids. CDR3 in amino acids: CASSSRDSPYNEQFF. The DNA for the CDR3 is TGTGCCAGCAGCTCCCGGGACAGCCCCTACAATGAGCAGTTCTTC.

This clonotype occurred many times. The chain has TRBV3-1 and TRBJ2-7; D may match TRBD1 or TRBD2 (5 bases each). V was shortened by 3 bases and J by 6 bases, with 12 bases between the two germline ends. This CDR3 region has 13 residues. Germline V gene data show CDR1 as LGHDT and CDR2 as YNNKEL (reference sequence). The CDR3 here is CASSHAPGGEQYF. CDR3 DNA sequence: TGTGCCAGCAGCCATGCCCCTGGGGGCGAGCAGTACTTC.

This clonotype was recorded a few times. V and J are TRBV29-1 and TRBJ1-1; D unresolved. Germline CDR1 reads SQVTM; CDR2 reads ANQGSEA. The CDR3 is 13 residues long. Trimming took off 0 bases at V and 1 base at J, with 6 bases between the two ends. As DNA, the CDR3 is TGCAGCGTTGAAGAGGATGCGAACACTGAAGCTTTCTTT. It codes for CSVEEDANTEAFF.

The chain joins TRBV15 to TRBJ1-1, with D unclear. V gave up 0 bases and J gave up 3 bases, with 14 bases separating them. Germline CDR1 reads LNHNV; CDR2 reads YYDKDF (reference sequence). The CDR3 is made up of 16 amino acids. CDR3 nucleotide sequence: TGTGCCACCAGCAGAGACGGTACAACGAGGGACACTGAAGCTTTCTTT. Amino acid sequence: CATSRDGTTRDTEAFF.

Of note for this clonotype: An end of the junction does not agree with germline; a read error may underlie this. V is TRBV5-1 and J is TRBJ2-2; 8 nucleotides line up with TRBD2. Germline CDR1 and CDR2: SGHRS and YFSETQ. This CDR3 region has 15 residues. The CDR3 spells CASSAREGLTGELFF. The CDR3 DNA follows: TGTGCCAGCAGCGCCCGGGAGGGCCTAACCGGGGAGCTGTTTTTT.

CDR3 amino acids: CASSRDGSDYEQYF. The CDR3 DNA reads as TGTGCCAGTAGTCGTGACGGCTCTGACTACGAGCAGTACTTC. The chain carries TRBV19 and TRBJ2-7, with D uncertain. The V end was cut by 5 bases, the J end by 3 bases, with 14 bases between. The CDR3 totals 14 residues. Germline V gene lookup returns CDR1 LNHDA and CDR2 SQIVND (reference sequence). Based on the CDR3 plus reference TRBV19 and TRBJ2-7, the full variable domain is DGGITQSPKYLFRKEGQNVTLSCEQNLNHDAMYWYRQDPGQGLRLIYYSQIVNDFQKGDIAEGYSVSREKKESFPLTVTSAQKNPTAFYLCASSRDGSDYEQYFGPGTRLTVT.

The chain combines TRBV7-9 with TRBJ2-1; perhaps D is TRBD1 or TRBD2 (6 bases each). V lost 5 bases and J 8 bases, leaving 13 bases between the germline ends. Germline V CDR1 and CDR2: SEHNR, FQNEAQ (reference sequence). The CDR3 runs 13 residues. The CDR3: CASSPGGGDEQFF. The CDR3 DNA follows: TGTGCCAGCAGCCCCGGAGGGGGAGATGAGCAGTTCTTC.

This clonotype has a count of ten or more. The CDR3 loop is CASRPLAGTPYEQYF. CDR3 DNA: TGTGCCAGCAGACCACTAGCGGGGACTCCCTACGAGCAGTACTTC. V gene TRBV11-2 combines with J gene TRBJ2-7; 10 nucleotides line up with TRBD2. CDR3 size: 15 residues. Germline V gene sequence: CDR1 SGHAT, CDR2 FQNNGV. V lost 6 bases, J lost 2 bases, and 7 bases stayed unmatched.

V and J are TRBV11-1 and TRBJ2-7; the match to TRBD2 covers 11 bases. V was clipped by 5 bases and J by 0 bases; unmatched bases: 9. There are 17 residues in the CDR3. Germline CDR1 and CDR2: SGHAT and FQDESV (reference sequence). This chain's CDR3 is CASSRTSGSASSYEQYF. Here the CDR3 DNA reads TGTGCCAGCAGCCGCACTAGCGGGAGCGCTAGCTCCTACGAGCAGTACTTC.

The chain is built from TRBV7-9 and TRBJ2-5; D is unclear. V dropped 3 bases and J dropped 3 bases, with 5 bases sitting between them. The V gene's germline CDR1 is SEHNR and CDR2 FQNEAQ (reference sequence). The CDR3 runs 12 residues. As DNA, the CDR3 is TGTGCCAGCAGCTTGATCAAAGAGACCCAGTACTTC. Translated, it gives CASSLIKETQYF. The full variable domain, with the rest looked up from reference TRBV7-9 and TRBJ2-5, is DTGVSQNPRHKITKRGQNVTFRCDPISEHNRLYWYRQTLGQGPEFLTYFQNEAQLEKSRLLSDRFSAERPKGSFSTLEIQRTEQGDSAMYLCASSLIKETQYFGPGTRLLVL.

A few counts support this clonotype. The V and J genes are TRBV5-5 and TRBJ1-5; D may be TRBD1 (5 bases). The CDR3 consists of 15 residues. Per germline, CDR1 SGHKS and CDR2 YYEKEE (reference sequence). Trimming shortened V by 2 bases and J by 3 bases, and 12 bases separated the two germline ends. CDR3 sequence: CASSFLEGVNQPQHF. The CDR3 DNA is TGTGCCAGCAGCTTTTTGGAAGGGGTCAATCAGCCCCAGCATTTT. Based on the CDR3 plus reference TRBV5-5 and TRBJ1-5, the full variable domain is DAGVTQSPTHLIKTRGQQVTLRCSPISGHKSVSWYQQVLGQGPQFIFQYYEKEERGRGNFPDRFSARQFPNYSSELNVNALLLGDSALYLCASSFLEGVNQPQHFGDGTRLSIL.

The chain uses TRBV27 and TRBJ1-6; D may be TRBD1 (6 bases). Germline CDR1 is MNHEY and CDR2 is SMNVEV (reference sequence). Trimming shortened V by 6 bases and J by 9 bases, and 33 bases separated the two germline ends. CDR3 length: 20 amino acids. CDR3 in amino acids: CASRSLSGPGPGERASPLHF. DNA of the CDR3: TGTGCCAGCAGATCACTTTCCGGACCGGGACCAGGGGAGAGGGCTTCACCCCTCCACTTT.

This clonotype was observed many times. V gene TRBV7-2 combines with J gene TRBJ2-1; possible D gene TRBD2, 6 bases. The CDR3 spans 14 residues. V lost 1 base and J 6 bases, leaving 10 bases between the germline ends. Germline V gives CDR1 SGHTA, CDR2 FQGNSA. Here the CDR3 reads CASSLVGGGNEQFF. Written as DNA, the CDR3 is TGTGCCAGCAGCTTAGTCGGGGGTGGCAATGAGCAGTTCTTC.

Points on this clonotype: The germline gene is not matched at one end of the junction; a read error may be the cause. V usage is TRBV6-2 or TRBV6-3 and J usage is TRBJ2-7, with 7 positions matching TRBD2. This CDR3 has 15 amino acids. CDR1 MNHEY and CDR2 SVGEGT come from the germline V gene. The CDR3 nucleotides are TGTGCCAGCCGGAATCGGGGAGGGGATAGGGACGAGCGGTACTTC. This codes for CASRNRGGDRDERYF.

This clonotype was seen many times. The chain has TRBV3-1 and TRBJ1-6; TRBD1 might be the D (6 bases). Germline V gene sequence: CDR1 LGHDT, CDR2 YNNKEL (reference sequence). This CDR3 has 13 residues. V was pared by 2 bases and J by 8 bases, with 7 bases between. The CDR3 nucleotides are TGTGCCAGCAGCCAAAACAGGGATTCACCCCTCCACTTT. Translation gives CASSQNRDSPLHF. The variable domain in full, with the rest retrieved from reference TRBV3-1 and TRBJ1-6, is DTAVSQTPKYLVTQMGNDKSIKCEQNLGHDTMYWYKQDSKKFLKIMFSYNNKELIINETVPNRFSPKSPDKAHLNLHINSLELGDSAVYFCASSQNRDSPLHFGNGTRLTVT.